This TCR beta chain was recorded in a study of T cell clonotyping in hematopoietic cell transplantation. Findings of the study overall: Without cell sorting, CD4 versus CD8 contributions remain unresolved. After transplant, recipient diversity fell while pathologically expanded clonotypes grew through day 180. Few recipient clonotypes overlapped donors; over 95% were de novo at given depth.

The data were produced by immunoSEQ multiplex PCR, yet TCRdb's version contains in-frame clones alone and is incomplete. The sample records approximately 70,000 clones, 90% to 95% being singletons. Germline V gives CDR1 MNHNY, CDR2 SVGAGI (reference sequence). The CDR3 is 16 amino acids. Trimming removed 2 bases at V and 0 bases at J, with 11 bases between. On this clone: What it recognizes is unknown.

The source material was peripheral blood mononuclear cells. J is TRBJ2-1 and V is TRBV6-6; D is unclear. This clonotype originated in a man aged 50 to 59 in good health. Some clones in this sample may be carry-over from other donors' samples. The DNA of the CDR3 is TGTGCCAGCAGTTACAAGGTCGGTAGCTCCTACAATGAGCAGTTCTTC. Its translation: CASSYKVGSSYNEQFF.